A selection of T cell receptor beta chains follows, all from one sample in a study of T-cell reconstitution after alpha-beta-depleted transplantation in children. TCRdb passed the PCR reads through MiXCR, listing each CDR3 protein once. This sample carries about 510,000 distinct CDR3 sequences, 9.5% to 12% of them seen once, and the ten largest clones take approximately 15%. The material sequenced was PBMCs, mostly from graft donor cells, taken 180 days after TCRalphabeta/CD19-depleted stem cell transplant. These TCRs come from a female patient younger than 10 who had a stem cell transplant for aplastic anemia, so the T cells may come from the graft donor. Both conserved end residues are part of each CDR3. Fields, in order: clone size, J gene, V gene, D gene, CDR3 DNA, CDR3 protein. D genes are given only for firm matches. Some rows have no size entry. The others give once, few or many, or a class for an expanded clone.

>NA|TRBJ2-1|TRBV21-1|NA
TGTGCCAGCAGCGGGACCCCTTACCTAATCTACAATGAGCAGTTCTTC
CASSGTPYLIYNEQFF
>few|TRBJ2-2|TRBV28|NA
TGTGCCAGCAGTTTACACGTAAAGGGTCCCGGGGAGCTGTTTTTT
CASSLHVKGPGELFF
>few|TRBJ2-1|TRBV11-1|TRBD2
TGTGCCAGCAGCCCAAGCGCTAGCGGGCCCTTGGATGAGCAGTTCTTC
CASSPSASGPLDEQFF
>NA|TRBJ2-4|TRBV3-1|TRBD2
TGTGCCAGCAGCCAAGTAGTACGCGGGAGGAACATTCAGTACTTC
CASSQVVRGRNIQYF
>NA|TRBJ2-6|TRBV15|NA
TGTGCCACCAGCAGAAAAGGGGGGTTACGGGCCAACGTCCTGACTTTC
CATSRKGGLRANVLTF
>NA|TRBJ2-2|TRBV7-2|TRBD2
TGTGCCAGCAGCTTAACCGGGACTAGGAACACCGGGGAGCTGTTTTTT
CASSLTGTRNTGELFF
>NA|TRBJ2-3|TRBV24-1|TRBD1
TGTGCCACAACGACAGGGGTGGCAGATACGCAGTATTTT
CATTTGVADTQYF
>NA|TRBJ2-1|TRBV29-1|TRBD2
TGCAGCGTTGCTAGCGGGAGCAATGAGCAGTTCTTC
CSVASGSNEQFF
>NA|TRBJ2-2|TRBV10-1|TRBD1
TGCGCCAGCAGTGAGTCGGGACAGGGGGAGCTGTTTTTT
CASSESGQGELFF
>few|TRBJ1-3|TRBV5-1|TRBD1
TGCGCCAGCAGCCCGGGACAGGGTGGAAACACCATATATTTT
CASSPGQGGNTIYF
>few|TRBJ2-2|TRBV5-4|TRBD2
TGTGCCAGCAGCTTGCTAGCGGAGACCGGGGAGCTGTTTTTT
CASSLLAETGELFF
>many|TRBJ2-1|TRBV5-1|TRBD2
TGCGCCAGTTATGGGACTAGCGGCTACAGCTCCTACAATGAGCAGTTCTTC
CASYGTSGYSSYNEQFF
>few|TRBJ2-3|TRBV19|NA
TGTGCCAGTAGTATACAGGGCGGCACAGATACGCAGTATTTT
CASSIQGGTDTQYF
>few|TRBJ2-2|TRBV27|TRBD1
TGTGCCAGCAGTTTGGGACAGGGGGCACTCGTCGGGGAGCTGTTTTTT
CASSLGQGALVGELFF
>NA|TRBJ1-1|TRBV28|TRBD1
TGTGCCAGCCCACCGACAGGGGGCTGGGGAGCTTTCTTT
CASPPTGGWGAFF
>NA|TRBJ2-7|TRBV28|NA
TGTGCCAGCAGTTTTCCATCCGGCGACTCCTACGAGCAGTACTTC
CASSFPSGDSYEQYF
>NA|TRBJ1-5|TRBV5-5|NA
TGTGCCAGCAGCTTGGCCCATCCCACAGGCGGCTTGATGCCCCAGCATTTT
CASSLAHPTGGLMPQHF
>NA|TRBJ2-3|TRBV24-1|NA
TGTGCCACCAGTGATTCCCGGGACAGCACAGATACGCAGTATTTT
CATSDSRDSTDTQYF
>NA|TRBJ2-5|TRBV4-3|NA
TGCGCCAGCAGCCAAGATCCTTGGGGGGCAGGGGAGACCCAGTACTTC
CASSQDPWGAGETQYF
>NA|TRBJ2-3|TRBV12-3/TRBV12-4|TRBD2
TGTGCCAGCAGTTTACTAGCGGGAGGGCCTGCAGATACGCAGTATTTT
CASSLLAGGPADTQYF
>NA|TRBJ1-2|TRBV10-2|TRBD1
TGCGCCAGCAGGGACAGGGGGAACTATGGCTACACCTTC
CASRDRGNYGYTF
>NA|TRBJ2-2|TRBV7-9|NA
TGTGCCAGCAGCTCGACCCCGGGACAAGGGACCGGGGAGCTGTTTTTT
CASSSTPGQGTGELFF
>NA|TRBJ2-5|TRBV6-5|NA
TGTGCCAGCAGTTACTTGGGGCCCAGGGGCCCTTTCCAAGAGACCCAGTACTTC
CASSYLGPRGPFQETQYF
>few|TRBJ2-1|TRBV7-2|TRBD2
TGTGCCAGCAGCTTCGCCGGGACTAGCGGTTACAATGAGCAGTTCTTC
CASSFAGTSGYNEQFF
>NA|TRBJ2-3|TRBV5-1|NA
TGCGCCAGCAGCTTTCCGGCAAGCACAGATACGCAGTATTTT
CASSFPASTDTQYF
>few|TRBJ2-1|TRBV6-2/TRBV6-3|NA
TGTGCCAGCCTTAACAGAGGGGGTTCCTACAATGAGCAGTTCTTC
CASLNRGGSYNEQFF
>NA|TRBJ2-2|TRBV5-1|NA
TGCGCCAGCAGCTTGGCCTACCCCCACGCCGGGGAGCTGTTTTTT
CASSLAYPHAGELFF
>many|TRBJ2-1|TRBV3-1|TRBD1
TGTGCCAGCAGCCCCGGGACAGGGCCCTACAATGAGCAGTTCTTC
CASSPGTGPYNEQFF
>NA|TRBJ1-1|TRBV25-1|NA
TGTGCCAGCAGTGATCCCCTTCTCAGGCCCACTGAAGCTTTCTTT
CASSDPLLRPTEAFF
>NA|TRBJ2-3|TRBV7-3|NA
TGTGCCAGCAGCTTAAACGGCGGGGTGGTTGGTACGCAGTATTTT
CASSLNGGVVGTQYF
>NA|TRBJ1-4|TRBV12-3/TRBV12-4|NA
TGTGCCAGCAGTTTTCACACAGCGAAACTGTTTTTT
CASSFHTAKLFF
>few|TRBJ2-2|TRBV2|NA
TGTGCCAGCACTTCGAGCGTACTCACCGGGGAGCTGTTTTTT
CASTSSVLTGELFF
>few|TRBJ2-7|TRBV7-9|NA
TGTGCCAGCAGCTCCCTTGGAAGGACCTACGAGCAGTACTTC
CASSSLGRTYEQYF
>few|TRBJ2-5|TRBV20-1|TRBD2
TGCAGTGCTAGAGATCCCGGACTAGCGGGTCTACAAGAGACCCAGTACTTC
CSARDPGLAGLQETQYF
>NA|TRBJ2-1|TRBV18|TRBD1
TGTGCCAGCTCCGAGCCAGGACAGGGGGGATACTACTTC
CASSEPGQGGYYF
>NA|TRBJ2-1|TRBV25-1|NA
TGTGCCAGCAGTGAGGTTGGTTCCCGGGAGCAGTTCTTC
CASSEVGSREQFF
>few|TRBJ2-3|TRBV7-8|NA
TGTGCCAGCAGCAGATACAGGGATGGGGGGACAGATACGCAGTATTTT
CASSRYRDGGTDTQYF
>many|TRBJ2-1|TRBV20-1|TRBD1
TGCAGTGCTAGCACGACCAGGGGGCAGTCCTACAATGAGCAGTTCTTC
CSASTTRGQSYNEQFF
>NA|TRBJ1-2|TRBV29-1|NA
TGCAGCGTTGTGGGACACCTTTCTAACTATGGCTACACCTTC
CSVVGHLSNYGYTF
>NA|TRBJ1-5|TRBV29-1|NA
TGCAGCGCCCAAAAGGGCAATCAGCCCCAGCATTTT
CSAQKGNQPQHF
>NA|TRBJ2-1|TRBV18|TRBD1
TGTGCCAGCTCACCACGGGGACAGGGGGCCTACAATGAGCAGTTCTTC
CASSPRGQGAYNEQFF
>many|TRBJ2-1|TRBV20-1|NA
TGCAGTGCTACCCGACAGTACGACTCCTACAATGAGCAGTTCTTC
CSATRQYDSYNEQFF
>NA|TRBJ2-2|TRBV9|TRBD2
TGTGCCAGCAGCGTCAGGAGCGGGAGACAGACCGGGGAGCTGTTTTTT
CASSVRSGRQTGELFF
>NA|TRBJ1-6|TRBV27|NA
TGTGCCAGCAGTGGGAATAGGGGCGCCTATAATTCACCCCTCCACTTT
CASSGNRGAYNSPLHF
>many|TRBJ2-2|TRBV29-1|NA
TGCAGCGTTCAGAACACCGGGGAGCTGTTTTTT
CSVQNTGELFF
>few|TRBJ1-6|TRBV6-5|TRBD1
TGTGCCAGCAGCTACTCGAGGGACAGGGGGCAGGGATCACCCCTCCACTTT
CASSYSRDRGQGSPLHF
>many|TRBJ2-3|TRBV20-1|NA
TGCAGTGCTAGAAGGCGCGCCGAAAGCACAGATACGCAGTATTTT
CSARRRAESTDTQYF
>many|TRBJ2-3|TRBV20-1|NA
TGCAGTGCTCCCCGGGACTCCCTTTATACGCAGTATTTT
CSAPRDSLYTQYF
>NA|TRBJ2-7|TRBV19|TRBD2
TGTGCCAGTAGTATGGCGATCAATGCGGGAGTCCACGAGCAGTACTTC
CASSMAINAGVHEQYF
>few|TRBJ2-5|TRBV9|NA
TGTGCCAGCAGCGTAGCTTACGGGAGCTGGGAGGAGACCCAGTACTTC
CASSVAYGSWEETQYF
>NA|TRBJ2-5|TRBV30|NA
TGTGCCTGGAGGAATAGTTTCCAAGAGACCCAGTACTTC
CAWRNSFQETQYF